This T cell receptor beta chain originates from a study of identical twins. The study, taken as a whole, reports: Out-of-frame alpha sequences shared by twins were enriched for low generation probability. Insertion counts were lower in abundant cord blood beta clonotypes, a trend that memory repertoires did not show.

Trimming took 4 bases from V and 3 from J; bases not matched to a gene: 4. CDR3 length: 15 amino acids. Germline CDR1 KGHDR, CDR2 SFDVKD. The authors used template switching to add a universal primer site and gave cDNA unique molecular identifiers. Via MiXCR, TCRdb re-called the 5' RACE reads, giving one row per CDR3 protein. The data contain 350,000 to 450,000 distinct CDR3 sequences, roughly 18% of them seen just once; the ten biggest clones take up around 12%. With respect to this clonotype: Antigen specificity is unknown.

The sequencing input was naive T cells sorted from blood. The V call is TRBV24-1, the J call TRBJ2-3; 9 bases are shared with TRBD1. The receptor's source is a man aged 50-60 years in good health. The CDR3 protein is CATSEGQGWTDTQYF. The CDR3 DNA is TGTGCCACCAGTGAAGGACAGGGGTGGACAGATACGCAGTATTTT.